These 29 T cell receptor beta chains were all obtained from the same sample, sequenced in a study of blood T cell repertoires in COVID-19. The assay was immunoSEQ multiplex PCR, and TCRdb's table has in-frame clones only and misses some. Of fewer than 350,000 clones listed, nearly 90% are singletons. Sequences were obtained from peripheral blood. Receptor source: a man younger than 35 with active or convalescent COVID-19.

The chain recombines TRBV9 with TRBJ1-2, with D possibly matching TRBD1 (6 bases). Germline lookup yields CDR1 SGDLS and CDR2 YYNGEE. The CDR3 is 13 residues long. Trimming shortened V by 5 bases and J by 8 bases, and 16 bases separated the two germline ends. CDR3 residues: CASSLTGSEGYTF. CDR3 DNA: TGTGCCAGCAGTCTAACAGGGTCGGAAGGCTACACCTTC.

This chain uses TRBV5-1 with TRBJ2-7; D not resolved. The V and J ends lost 2 bases and 3 bases respectively, with 6 bases between them. The CDR3 sequence is 12 residues long. Germline CDR1 is SGHRS and CDR2 is YFSETQ. The CDR3 sequence is CASSFTGYEQYF. In DNA, the CDR3 is TGCGCCAGCAGCTTCACGGGCTACGAGCAGTACTTC.

This chain connects TRBV27 to TRBJ2-3; D possibly corresponds to TRBD2 (5 bases). Deletions cut 6 bases from V and 1 base from J, with 11 bases between. The CDR3 consists of 14 residues. Germline V gene data show CDR1 as MNHEY and CDR2 as SMNVEV (reference sequence). CDR3 sequence (DNA): TGTGCCAGCAGATTAGGACTGGGCACAGATACGCAGTATTTT. Its protein product is CASRLGLGTDTQYF.

This sequence joins TRBV3-1 (or the pseudogene TRBV3-2) and TRBJ2-7; D is possibly TRBD2 (8 bases). This CDR3 is built from 18 residues. Trimming took 4 bases from V and 0 from J, leaving 22 bases between them. Germline V CDR1 and CDR2: LGHDT, YNNKEL (reference sequence). The CDR3 here is CASSLERLAGQSSYEQYF. CDR3 nucleotides: TGTGCCAGCAGCCTAGAACGTTTAGCGGGACAGAGCTCCTACGAGCAGTACTTC.

V usage is TRBV4-3 and J usage is TRBJ2-7, with 8 bases identical to TRBD1. This CDR3 contains 17 residues. The germline V gene has CDR1 LGHNA and CDR2 YSLEER. J gave up 2 bases and V 2 bases, and 11 bases lay outside the gene matches. CDR3 in amino acids: CASSQTRGGQGPYEQYF. Written as DNA, the CDR3 is TGCGCCAGCAGCCAAACCCGGGGAGGACAGGGACCCTACGAGCAGTACTTC.

The V call is TRBV25-1, the J call TRBJ1-1; D is perhaps TRBD1 (5 bases). The V gene lost 5 bases and the J gene lost 3 bases, with 13 bases spanning the gap. The CDR3 has 14 amino acids. Germline CDR1 and CDR2: MGHDK and SYGVNS. The CDR3 DNA reads as TGTGCCAGCAGTCCGGCGGGGGGACACACTGAAGCTTTCTTT. It is translated as CASSPAGGHTEAFF.

The chain employs TRBV5-1 and TRBJ2-7, with TRBD2 matching over 7 bases. After removal of 5 bases from V and 5 bases from J, the junction contained 10 bases not matched to a gene. Germline lookup yields CDR1 SGHRS and CDR2 YFSETQ. The CDR3 loop spans 14 amino acids. CDR3 nucleotides: TGCGCCAGCAGGGGCGGGTCCGGGGGGAACGAGCAGTACTTC. This translates into CASRGGSGGNEQYF.

The rearrangement links TRBV19 to TRBJ1-1; 8 nucleotides match TRBD1. The V gene end was trimmed by 3 bases and the J gene end by 6 bases; junction bases not matched to a gene: 3. CDR1 is LNHDA and CDR2 is SQIVND in the germline V gene (reference sequence). The length of the CDR3 is 13 residues. The CDR3, as DNA: TGTGCCAGTAGTATTCAGGGGGCGCCTGAAGCTTTCTTT. Translated, it gives CASSIQGAPEAFF.

The chain uses TRBV5-1 and TRBJ1-1; weak D call: TRBD1 (5 bases). Trimming shortened V by 2 bases and J by 6 bases, and 14 bases separated the two germline ends. The germline V gene has CDR1 SGHRS and CDR2 YFSETQ. The CDR3 sequence is 14 residues long. The CDR3 region has the DNA TGCGCCAGCAGCTTAGACAGTAACCCTCCTGAAGCTTTCTTT. Protein sequence: CASSLDSNPPEAFF.

This chain joins TRBV6-1 and TRBJ2-7; 7 bases align to TRBD2. Germline V gene sequence: CDR1 MNHNS, CDR2 SASEGT. V shed 0 bases and J 6 bases; nucleotides not matched to a gene: 11. This CDR3 is 16 amino acids long. The CDR3 DNA is TGTGCCAGCAGTGAAGCGTGGGGGGGAGCTCCTTTCGAGCAGTACTTC. It is translated as CASSEAWGGAPFEQYF.

This chain uses TRBV5-4 with TRBJ2-3, with 10 positions matching TRBD2. The junction had 8 bases not matched to a gene; V was cut back by 4 bases and J by 3 bases. The germline V gene encodes CDR1 SGHNT and CDR2 YYREEE (reference sequence). CDR3 length: 16 amino acids. CDR3 sequence: CASSPRRTSGTDTQYF. CDR3 DNA: TGTGCCAGCAGCCCCCGGCGGACTAGCGGTACAGATACGCAGTATTTT.

The gene calls are TRBV24-1 and TRBJ1-6, with a possible D match to TRBD1 (6 bases). Trimming stripped 0 bases from V and 10 bases from J, with 21 bases between. This CDR3 comprises 18 residues. Germline V gene lookup returns CDR1 KGHDR and CDR2 SFDVKD. The CDR3 sequence is CATSDLTRGCFLGSPLHF. The CDR3 region has the DNA TGTGCCACCAGTGATTTGACCAGGGGTTGCTTCCTTGGCTCACCCCTCCACTTT.

The chain combines TRBV19 with TRBJ2-3; 7 nucleotides align to TRBD2. V was pared by 4 bases and J by 2 bases, with 9 bases of the junction left unmatched. The CDR3 contains 16 residues. Germline CDR1 and CDR2: LNHDA and SQIVND (reference sequence). The CDR3 DNA reads as TGTGCCAGTAGTAGGGAAGGCGGGGGATCCACAGATACGCAGTATTTT. Amino acid sequence: CASSREGGGSTDTQYF.

V and J are TRBV9 and TRBJ1-6; D gene ambiguous. V was shortened by 0 bases and J by 3 bases, with 4 bases between the two germline ends. Per germline, CDR1 SGDLS and CDR2 YYNGEE. This CDR3 has 14 residues. The CDR3, as DNA: TGTGCCAGCAGCGTAGACAGCTATAATTCACCCCTCCACTTT. Amino acid sequence: CASSVDSYNSPLHF.

This chain connects TRBV4-2 to TRBJ1-2, with 11 bases fitting TRBD1. V was clipped by 1 base and J by 6 bases; unmatched bases: 4. Germline lookup yields CDR1 LGHNA and CDR2 YNFKEQ. The CDR3 extends over 15 amino acids. For the CDR3, the DNA is TGTGCCAGCAGCCAAGTTGTGGGACAGGGGGATGGCTACACCTTC. This sequence encodes CASSQVVGQGDGYTF.

For the CDR3, the DNA is TGCGCCAGCAGTGATTGGCAGGATAGCACAGATACGCAGTATTTT. Translation gives CASSDWQDSTDTQYF. This rearrangement joins TRBV10-1 to TRBJ2-3; D ambiguous. Germline V gives CDR1 WNHNN, CDR2 SYGVQD (reference sequence). The CDR3 runs to 15 residues. The V gene lost 3 bases and the J gene lost 0 bases, with 10 bases spanning the gap.

The chain recombines TRBV3-1 (or the pseudogene TRBV3-2) with TRBJ1-1, with a tentative D call TRBD1 (5 bases). The V end lost 2 bases, the J end lost 7 bases, and 5 bases lay between the germline ends. Per germline, CDR1 LGHDT and CDR2 YNNKEL (reference sequence). The CDR3 runs to 11 residues. This CDR3 reads CASSQRGEAFF. In DNA form, the CDR3 reads TGTGCCAGCAGCCAAAGGGGTGAAGCTTTCTTT.

The chain links TRBV6-2 or TRBV6-3 to TRBJ2-3; D call uncertain. The ends were cut back, 2 bases at V and 3 bases at J, with 9 bases in the middle. The germline CDR1 and CDR2 sequences are MNHEY and SVGEGT. The CDR3 length is 14 residues. CDR3 sequence (DNA): TGTGCCAGCAGTTACCGGCTAGGAACAGATACGCAGTATTTT. Protein sequence: CASSYRLGTDTQYF.

V and J are TRBV5-1 and TRBJ1-6; D remains ambiguous. In germline, CDR1 is SGHRS, CDR2 YFSETQ. V was shortened by 0 bases and J by 4 bases, with 11 bases between the two germline ends. The CDR3 is made up of 16 amino acids. The CDR3 coding sequence is TGCGCCAGCAGCTTGGGCTTCAGTGATTATAATTCACCCCTCCACTTT. Amino acids: CASSLGFSDYNSPLHF.

The chain combines TRBV9 with TRBJ1-1, with unresolved D. The CDR3 loop spans 17 amino acids. Germline CDR1 and CDR2: SGDLS and YYNGEE. The ends were cut back, 2 bases at V and 0 bases at J, with 17 bases in the middle. CDR3 in DNA: TGTGCCAGCAGCGTTGATATGGCAGGCTCCATGAACACTGAAGCTTTCTTT. This translates into CASSVDMAGSMNTEAFF.

J is TRBJ2-3 and V is TRBV7-6, with TRBD1 matching 11 bases. V gave up 4 bases and J gave up 6 bases; unmatched junction bases: 12. The CDR3 sequence is 17 residues long. Germline V lookup: CDR1 SGHVS, CDR2 FNYEAQ. CDR3 residues: CASSSSYRDRGYDTQYF. The DNA of the CDR3 is TGTGCCAGCAGCTCATCCTACCGGGACAGGGGGTATGATACGCAGTATTTT. Full variable domain (outside the CDR3, taken from reference TRBV7-6 and TRBJ2-3): GAGVSQSPRYKVTKRGQDVALRCDPISGHVSLYWYRQALGQGPEFLTYFNYEAQQDKSGLPNDRFSAERPEGSISTLTIQRTEQRDSAMYRCASSSSYRDRGYDTQYFGPGTRLTVL.

The chain recombines TRBV9 with TRBJ1-1; D is unresolved. CDR3 length equals 14 residues. CDR1 and CDR2 from the germline V gene are SGDLS and YYNGEE. Deletions cut 4 bases from V and 6 bases from J, with 16 bases between. This chain's CDR3 is CASSPRGFPAEAFF. The CDR3 nucleotides are TGTGCCAGCAGCCCGCGCGGATTCCCAGCTGAAGCTTTCTTT.

The chain employs TRBV7-8 and TRBJ2-1; 12 positions match TRBD2. The CDR3 runs to 16 residues. Germline assignment: CDR1 SGHVS and CDR2 FQNEAQ. Unmatched junction bases numbered 4, after V lost 5 bases and J lost 2 bases. CDR3 residues: CASSLLAGGAYNEQFF. In DNA, the CDR3 is TGTGCCAGCAGCCTTCTAGCGGGGGGGGCCTACAATGAGCAGTTCTTC.

To note about this clone: The junction differs from germline at one of its ends, possibly a read error. The chain has TRBV19 and TRBJ2-3; 8 nucleotides line up with TRBD2. The germline CDR1 and CDR2 sequences are LNHDA and SQIVND (reference sequence). The CDR3 spans 19 residues. Here the CDR3 reads CASTIGLAGPPSRLVGQYF. In DNA form, the CDR3 reads TGTGCCAGTACTATAGGGTTAGCGGGGCCCCCGTCCCGCCTCGTAGGGCAGTATTTT.

The rearrangement links TRBV25-1 to TRBJ1-2; D is possibly TRBD1 (5 bases). This CDR3 has 13 amino acids. V lost 2 bases to trimming and J lost 3 bases, with 7 bases between them. Germline lookup yields CDR1 MGHDK and CDR2 SYGVNS. This CDR3 reads CASSELGDYGYTF. CDR3 nucleotide sequence: TGTGCCAGCAGTGAACTAGGGGACTATGGCTACACCTTC.

This chain connects TRBV5-5 to TRBJ1-1; 8 nucleotides match TRBD1. Germline values: CDR1 SGHKS, CDR2 YYEKEE (reference sequence). The CDR3 is 15 residues long. V dropped 0 bases and J dropped 1; count of bases not matched to a gene: 2. The CDR3 is CASSLVTGGNTEAFF. The CDR3 DNA is TGTGCCAGCAGCTTGGTTACAGGGGGGAACACTGAAGCTTTCTTT.

The genes are TRBV18 and TRBJ2-7; D ambiguous. From germline, CDR1 is KGHSH and CDR2 LQKENI. Trimming took 3 bases from V and 3 from J, leaving 3 bases between them. The CDR3 is made up of 11 amino acids. The CDR3 is CASSPRYEQYF. For the CDR3, the DNA is TGTGCCAGCTCACCCCGCTACGAGCAGTACTTC.

The chain recombines TRBV9 with TRBJ1-2, with D possibly TRBD1 on 6 matching bases. The CDR3 is made up of 13 amino acids. The V and J ends lost 5 bases and 9 bases respectively, with 17 bases between them. Looked up from germline, CDR1 is SGDLS and CDR2 is YYNGEE. The CDR3 is CASRGAPGSRYTF. The CDR3 DNA reads TGTGCCAGCAGGGGGGCGCCGGGCAGTCGCTACACCTTC.

The rearrangement joins TRBV28 to TRBJ1-4; TRBD1 matches 11 bases. The V segment lost 2 bases and the J segment 8 bases; nucleotides outside the gene matches: 4. The germline CDR1 and CDR2 sequences are MDHEN and SYDVKM. The CDR3 spans 15 residues. DNA of the CDR3: TGTGCCAGCAGTTTAGGACAGGGGGCCGGGGAAAAACTGTTTTTT. Protein sequence: CASSLGQGAGEKLFF.